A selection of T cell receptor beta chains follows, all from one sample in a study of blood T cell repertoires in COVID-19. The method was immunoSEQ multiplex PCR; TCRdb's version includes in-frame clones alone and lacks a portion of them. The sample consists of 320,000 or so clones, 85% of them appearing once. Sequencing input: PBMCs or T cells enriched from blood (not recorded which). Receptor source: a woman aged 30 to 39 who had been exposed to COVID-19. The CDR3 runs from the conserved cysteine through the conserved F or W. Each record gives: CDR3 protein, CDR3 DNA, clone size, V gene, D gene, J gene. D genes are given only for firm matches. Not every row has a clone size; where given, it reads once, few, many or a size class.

CASSLRDLRGYTF TGTGCCAGCAGCTTAAGGGACTTAAGGGGCTACACCTTC NA TRBV7-2 NA TRBJ1-2
CASNQANLGNTEAFF TGTGCCAGCAATCAAGCGAATTTGGGGAACACTGAAGCTTTCTTT NA TRBV28 NA TRBJ1-1
CASSFDGSSYEQYF TGTGCCAGCAGCTTTGACGGGAGCTCCTACGAGCAGTACTTC NA TRBV7-9 NA TRBJ2-7
CASSLTGGPNQPQHF TGTGCCAGCAGCTTAACGGGGGGCCCCAATCAGCCCCAGCATTTT NA TRBV7-8 NA TRBJ1-5
CASSPGATNEKLFF TGTGCCAGCAGTCCGGGAGCAACTAATGAAAAACTGTTTTTT NA TRBV27 NA TRBJ1-4
CASSGGQGGMNTEAFF TGTGCCAGCAGTGGGGGACAGGGGGGTATGAACACTGAAGCTTTCTTT few TRBV25-1 TRBD1 TRBJ1-1
CASSLAQGSGQYF TGTGCCAGCAGTTTAGCACAGGGGTCTGGGCAGTACTTC NA TRBV27 TRBD1 TRBJ2-7
CASSLVATGSFNEKLFF TGTGCCAGCAGCTTAGTGGCGACAGGCTCTTTTAATGAAAAACTGTTTTTT once TRBV7-6 NA TRBJ1-4
CASSVEVAGDTQYF TGTGCCAGCAGCGTAGAGGTAGCGGGAGATACGCAGTATTTT once TRBV9 TRBD2 TRBJ2-3
CASSYWTSGNEQYF TGTGCCAGCAGTTACTGGACTAGCGGGAACGAGCAGTACTTC NA TRBV6-2/TRBV6-3 TRBD2 TRBJ2-7
CASSYSRDRVYSNQPQHF TGTGCCAGCAGTTACTCACGCGACAGAGTTTATAGCAATCAGCCCCAGCATTTT NA TRBV6-2/TRBV6-3 NA TRBJ1-5
CAISVNQGTEAFF TGTGCCATCAGTGTGAATCAGGGCACTGAAGCTTTCTTT once TRBV10-3 NA TRBJ1-1
CASSPTRASTDTQYF TGTGCCAGCAGCCCAACTAGGGCTAGCACAGATACGCAGTATTTT NA TRBV14 NA TRBJ2-3
CASSIDGRGGDEKLFF TGTGCCAGTAGTATAGACGGGAGGGGCGGTGATGAAAAACTGTTTTTT NA TRBV19 NA TRBJ1-4
CASSLGTDTQYF TGCGCCAGCAGTCTCGGCACAGATACGCAGTATTTT NA TRBV10-2 NA TRBJ2-3
CASSSQVFVAGKATQYF TGTGCCAGCAGTTCTCAAGTGTTTGTGGCGGGAAAGGCGACCCAGTACTTC NA TRBV6-2/TRBV6-3 NA TRBJ2-5
CASSQSYAGGVTDTQYF TGCGCCAGCAGCCAATCCTACGCGGGGGGGGTAACAGATACGCAGTATTTT NA TRBV4-3 TRBD2 TRBJ2-3
CASSPKGHTYEQYF TGTGCCAGCAGCCCAAAAGGACACACCTACGAGCAGTACTTC NA TRBV7-2 NA TRBJ2-7
CASSWGLAKNIQYF TGTGCCAGCAGTTGGGGGCTAGCCAAAAACATTCAGTACTTC once TRBV9 NA TRBJ2-4
CASTLRTVAYEQYF TGTGCCAGCACCTTAAGGACAGTAGCCTACGAGCAGTACTTC few TRBV28 NA TRBJ2-7
CASSHPQRQEQYF TGTGCCAGCAGCCATCCACAGCGGCAGGAGCAGTACTTC NA TRBV13 NA TRBJ2-7
CASSYSPNRGLKYF TGTGCCAGCAGCTACAGCCCAAACAGGGGGCTAAAGTACTTC NA TRBV7-9 TRBD1 TRBJ2-4
CASSDQGATSYEQYF TGTGCCAGCAGCGATCAGGGGGCGACATCCTACGAGCAGTACTTC NA TRBV7-9 TRBD1 TRBJ2-7
CASSPPPGAGWYGYTF TGTGCCAGCTCACCACCCCCCGGAGCGGGGTGGTATGGCTACACCTTC once TRBV18 NA TRBJ1-2
CASSLEANTEAFF TGTGCCAGCAGCTTAGAAGCGAACACTGAAGCTTTCTTT NA TRBV7-9 NA TRBJ1-1
CASSSTRETQYF TGTGCCAGCAGCTCCACGAGGGAGACCCAGTACTTC NA TRBV7-9 NA TRBJ2-5
CASSLKGGRDQPQHF TGTGCCAGCAGCTTAAAAGGGGGTCGGGATCAGCCCCAGCATTTT NA TRBV7-3 NA TRBJ1-5
CASSLFHGDEKLFF TGTGCCAGCAGCTTGTTTCACGGGGATGAAAAACTGTTTTTT few TRBV5-5 NA TRBJ1-4